This TCR beta chain is drawn from a study of shared clonotypes between healthy human individuals. The data were produced by immunoSEQ multiplex PCR, yet TCRdb's version contains in-frame clones alone and is incomplete. The table shows 600,000 to 750,000 clones, with around 72% occurring only once. The TCR sequence derives from a young woman in good health. Sequenced: memory CD4+ T cells sorted from blood. The subset here: CD45RA-negative fraction.

The CDR3 DNA reads as TGCAGCGTTGCCTTAGCGGGAGTAGAGACCCAGTACTTC. Translation gives CSVALAGVETQYF. The rearrangement uses TRBV29-1 and TRBJ2-5; 9 positions agree with TRBD2. The CDR3 has 13 residues. Germline V gives CDR1 SQVTM, CDR2 ANQGSEA. V lost 4 bases to trimming and J lost 4 bases; unmatched junction nucleotides: 4.